A selection of T cell receptor beta chains follows, all from one sample in a study of Tregs in tolerant kidney transplant recipients. The protocol was immunoSEQ multiplex PCR, while the TCRdb copy is restricted to in-frame clones and leaves out a portion. This sample has around 77,000 clones, with roughly 98% found just once. The source material was CD4+ T cells from blood, sampled before the transplant. The receptors stem from a human donor who received a combined kidney and bone marrow transplant. CDR3s leave out the opening cysteine and the closing phenylalanine or tryptophan. Each record gives: J gene, V gene, CDR3 protein.

>TRBJ2-7|TRBV7-2
ASSLVQGAYEQY
>TRBJ2-5|TRBV2
ASRSGQQETQY
>TRBJ2-5|TRBV4-1
ASSLAPTGKETQY
>TRBJ1-3|TRBV2
ASSLGLNSGNTIY
>TRBJ2-7|TRBV5-1
ASSPLDRRNYEQY
>TRBJ2-3|TRBV19
AGARSSTDTQY
>TRBJ2-3|TRBV19
ASKNDRATDTQY
>TRBJ2-7|TRBV27
ASVGRLGQY
>TRBJ2-5|TRBV11-3
ASSHSDQETQY
>TRBJ2-1|TRBV18
ASSPLAGGYNEQF
>TRBJ1-5|TRBV11-2
ASSLDQGGGNQPQH
>TRBJ2-3|TRBV4-3
ASSQGEVAAYTDTQY
>TRBJ2-3|TRBV4-2
ASSQAWTSTDTQY
>TRBJ1-5|TRBV27
ASSPNRVEDQPQH
>TRBJ2-1|TRBV2
ASSEAGTLGYNEQF
>TRBJ2-5|TRBV5-1
ASSFSGEETQY
>TRBJ1-2|TRBV19
ASRRDSNYGYT
>TRBJ2-3|TRBV30
AWGDGLSTDTQY
>TRBJ1-6|TRBV30
ACSRKVGSSYNSPLH
>TRBJ2-4|TRBV25-1
ASSDSGPRGNIQY
>TRBJ2-1|TRBV7-6
ASSLSPSGRYEQF
>TRBJ2-4|TRBV7-9
ASSFRDRINIQY
>TRBJ2-1|TRBV5-4
ASSLVAGPLHEQF
>TRBJ1-6|TRBV10-3
AIRGGLGNSPLH
>TRBJ1-6|TRBV19
ASSMIGGTEYNSPLH
>TRBJ1-5|TRBV19
ASSPRRQGNQPQH
>TRBJ1-2|TRBV7-2
ASSFSVSGYT
>TRBJ1-1|TRBV5-6
ASRDQIQGDRMNTEAF
>TRBJ2-3|TRBV18
ASSRSSETTDTQY
>TRBJ1-5|TRBV15
ATTAWFVSQPQH
>TRBJ2-5|TRBV11-3
ASSLVGETQY
>TRBJ2-5|TRBV18
ASSPLRDSQETQY
>TRBJ2-7|TRBV7-9
ASSFRRVEGFGNEQY
>TRBJ1-5|TRBV7-2
ASSLAVFGRSNQPQH
>TRBJ2-1|TRBV9
ASSIAGEGPNEQF
>TRBJ2-1|TRBV11-1
ASSLDRTSGHYNEQF
>TRBJ1-5|TRBV18
ASSPSGGSNQPQH
>TRBJ2-6|TRBV5-4
ASSHRVRSGANVLT
>TRBJ1-6|TRBV23-1
ASSQGSDGGSYNSPLH
>TRBJ2-3|TRBV5-4
ASSLGGVAGTTSTDTQY
>TRBJ2-7|TRBV28
ASSLMGGAYEQY